Listed below are T cell receptor beta chains from one sample, sequenced in a study of blood T cell repertoires in COVID-19. Assay used: immunoSEQ multiplex PCR; TCRdb lists only in-frame clones, some missing. The top ten hold under 2% of the sample, which has approximately 81,000 clones, 90% to 95% seen once. Sequenced material: peripheral blood. The receptors were sampled from a woman between 45 and 60 years old in a cohort sampled during active COVID-19. Both conserved end residues are part of each CDR3. Each record gives: CDR3 protein, CDR3 DNA, clone size, J gene, D gene, V gene. A D gene is named only where the DNA matches it firmly. Size is omitted from some rows. Given values are once, few, many or a class for expanded clones.

CASSMGSRASYEQYF,TGTGCCAGTAGTATGGGATCGAGGGCCTCCTACGAGCAGTACTTC,-,TRBJ2-7,-,TRBV19
CAISETGAGKNIQYF,TGTGCCATCAGCGAGACAGGGGCGGGCAAAAACATTCAGTACTTC,few,TRBJ2-4,TRBD1,TRBV10-3
CASAIKGQGTEAFF,TGCGCCAGCGCTATTAAGGGGCAGGGCACTGAAGCTTTCTTT,once,TRBJ1-1,-,TRBV5-1
CASSDSQGGSPLHF,TGTGCCAGCAGTGACTCTCAGGGAGGTTCACCCCTCCACTTT,-,TRBJ1-6,-,TRBV6-4
CASSLGTLSYEQYF,TGTGCCAGCAGCTTGGGGACACTTTCCTACGAGCAGTACTTC,-,TRBJ2-7,-,TRBV11-1
CATSRTGQGLNYGYTF,TGTGCCACCAGCAGAACCGGACAGGGGCTAAACTATGGCTACACCTTC,-,TRBJ1-2,TRBD1,TRBV15
CASRDSFSTQYF,TGTGCCAGCAGAGACAGTTTTTCCACCCAGTACTTC,-,TRBJ2-5,-,TRBV6-5
CASSLLSGRAGYNEQFF,TGTGCCAGCAGCTTACTCTCCGGGAGGGCCGGCTACAATGAGCAGTTCTTC,-,TRBJ2-1,TRBD2,TRBV11-3
CATSEPSSGRRLNEQFF,TGTGCCACCAGTGAACCGAGTAGCGGGAGAAGGTTAAATGAGCAGTTCTTC,-,TRBJ2-1,TRBD2,TRBV24-1
CASSRQSFETQYF,TGTGCCAGCAGCCGTCAGTCTTTTGAGACCCAGTACTTC,-,TRBJ2-5,-,TRBV27
CASSIRTVTDTQYF,TGCGCCAGCAGCATTAGGACAGTCACAGATACGCAGTATTTT,-,TRBJ2-3,-,TRBV5-1
CASSTGGQETQYF,TGTGCCAGCAGCACGGGGGGCCAAGAGACCCAGTACTTC,-,TRBJ2-5,TRBD2,TRBV11-2
CASSLGRTASYGYTF,TGTGCCAGCAGCTTGGGACGGACAGCCTCCTATGGCTACACCTTC,-,TRBJ1-2,-,TRBV5-6
CASNRQVGYEQYF,TGTGCCAGCAATCGACAGGTGGGCTACGAGCAGTACTTC,once,TRBJ2-7,-,TRBV2
CASSPGGREQYF,TGTGCCAGCAGCCCAGGGGGCCGCGAGCAGTACTTC,once,TRBJ2-7,TRBD1,TRBV11-2
CASSITANTEAFF,TGTGCCAGCAGCATTACAGCGAACACTGAAGCTTTCTTT,-,TRBJ1-1,-,TRBV5-4
CASSPQLLDNSNQPQHF,TGTGCCAGCTCACCACAGTTGTTAGACAATAGCAATCAGCCCCAGCATTTT,-,TRBJ1-5,-,TRBV18
CASSIRTGEEPQHF,TGTGCCAGCAGCATTAGGACAGGGGAAGAACCCCAGCATTTT,-,TRBJ1-5,TRBD1,TRBV7-8
CASSESVQGFYGYTF,TGTGCCAGCAGTGAATCAGTACAGGGATTCTATGGCTACACCTTC,-,TRBJ1-2,-,TRBV25-1
CASSLAGTTRTNYEQYF,TGCGCCAGCAGCTTGGCAGGGACGACACGGACTAACTACGAGCAGTACTTC,-,TRBJ2-7,-,TRBV5-1